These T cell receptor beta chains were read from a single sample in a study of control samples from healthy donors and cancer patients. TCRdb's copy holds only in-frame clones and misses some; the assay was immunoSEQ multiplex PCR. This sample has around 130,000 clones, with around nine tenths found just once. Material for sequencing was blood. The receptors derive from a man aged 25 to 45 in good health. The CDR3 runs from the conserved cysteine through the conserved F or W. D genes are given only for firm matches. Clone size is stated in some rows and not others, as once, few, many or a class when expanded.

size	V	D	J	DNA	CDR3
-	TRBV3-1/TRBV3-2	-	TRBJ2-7	TGTGCCAGCAGCCACGGGACGACCTACGAGCAGTACTTC	CASSHGTTYEQYF
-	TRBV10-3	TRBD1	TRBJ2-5	TGTGCCATCATTCCCGACAGGGGCCAAGAGACCCAGTACTTC	CAIIPDRGQETQYF
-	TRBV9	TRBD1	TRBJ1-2	TGTGCCAGCAGCGTGTACGGGACAGGGGCTCATGGCTACACCTTC	CASSVYGTGAHGYTF
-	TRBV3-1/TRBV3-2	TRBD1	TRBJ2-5	TGTGCCAGCAGCAGCGTCGACAGGGGGAGCGAGACCCAGTACTTC	CASSSVDRGSETQYF
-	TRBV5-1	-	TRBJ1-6	TGCGCCAGCAGCTTGGCCTTACAGGGCGATTCACCCCTCCACTTT	CASSLALQGDSPLHF
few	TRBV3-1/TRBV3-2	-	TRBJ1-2	TGTGCCAGCAGCCAAGGGTTTCAGGGGATTTTGGATGGCTACACCTTC	CASSQGFQGILDGYTF
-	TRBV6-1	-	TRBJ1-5	TGTGCCAGCAGTGAATTGGGGGGCCCCAGGGCCCAGCATTTT	CASSELGGPRAQHF
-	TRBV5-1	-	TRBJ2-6	TGCGCCAGCAGCTTCCTCTCTGGGGCCAACGTCCTGACTTTC	CASSFLSGANVLTF
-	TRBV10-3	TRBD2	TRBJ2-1	TGTGCCATCAGTTCCCCGGGGGGTCGGACTGAGCAGTTCTTC	CAISSPGGRTEQFF
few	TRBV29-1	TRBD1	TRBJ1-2	TGCAGCGTTGGAGGACAGGGGGGGGCTGGCTACACCTTC	CSVGGQGGAGYTF
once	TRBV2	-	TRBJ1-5	TGTGCCAGCAGATTCGGGGGCGGACAGCCCCAGCATTTT	CASRFGGGQPQHF
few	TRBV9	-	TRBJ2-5	TGTGCCAGCAGCCCCGGGACGATTGGGGGAGAGACCCAGTACTTC	CASSPGTIGGETQYF
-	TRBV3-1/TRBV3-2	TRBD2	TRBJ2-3	TGTGCCAGCAGCCAATCGTTTTCGGGGGGGCCGAGAGATACGCAGTATTTT	CASSQSFSGGPRDTQYF
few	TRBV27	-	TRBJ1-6	TGTGCCAGCAGTTTTGATGACAGCTCACCCCTCCACTTT	CASSFDDSSPLHF
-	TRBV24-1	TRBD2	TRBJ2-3	TGTGCCACCAGTGATTTGGGTGCCGGGACTAGTAATCCCCTGGATACGCAGTATTTT	CATSDLGAGTSNPLDTQYF
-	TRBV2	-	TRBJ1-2	TGTGCCAGCATAGAGGGGGGAGACTACACCTTC	CASIEGGDYTF
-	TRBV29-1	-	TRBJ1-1	TGCAGCGGGGGAAAGTGGGATGAAGCTTTCTTT	CSGGKWDEAFF
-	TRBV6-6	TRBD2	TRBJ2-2	TGTGCCAGCGGGGGACTAGCGGGGTTCACCGGGGAGCTGTTTTTT	CASGGLAGFTGELFF
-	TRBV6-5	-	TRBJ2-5	TGTGCCAGCAGTTCGGGGACTGTTGAGACCCAGTACTTC	CASSSGTVETQYF
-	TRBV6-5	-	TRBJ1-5	TGTGCCAGCAGAGAGAACAAGGCTGGATTAAGGCCCCAGCATTTT	CASRENKAGLRPQHF
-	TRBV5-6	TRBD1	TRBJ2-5	TGTGCCAGCAGCTCAACTGGACAGGAGGAAGAGACCCAGTACTTC	CASSSTGQEEETQYF
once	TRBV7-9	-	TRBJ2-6	TGTGCCAGCAGTTCAACAGGGTCTGGGGCCAACGTCCTGACTTTC	CASSSTGSGANVLTF
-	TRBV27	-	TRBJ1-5	TGTGCCAGCAGTTCGGACATCTATCAGCCCCAGCATTTT	CASSSDIYQPQHF
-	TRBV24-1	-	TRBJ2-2	TGTGCCACCCGAATGTCGGGGGACAACACCGGGGAGCTGTTTTTT	CATRMSGDNTGELFF
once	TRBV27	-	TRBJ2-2	TGTGCCAGCAGTTTCCGGACGGAGACCACCGGGGAGCTGTTTTTT	CASSFRTETTGELFF
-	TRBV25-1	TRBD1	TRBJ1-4	TGTGCCAGCAGCTACAGCCCCGGCAGGGGGCCTGAAAAACTGTTTTTT	CASSYSPGRGPEKLFF
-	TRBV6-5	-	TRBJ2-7	TGTGCCAGCAGTTGGCAGGGAGGCTACGAGCAGTACTTC	CASSWQGGYEQYF
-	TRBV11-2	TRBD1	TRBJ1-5	TGTGCCAGCAGCGTCGACAGGGGGTCACATCAGCCCCAGCATTTT	CASSVDRGSHQPQHF
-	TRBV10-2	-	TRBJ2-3	TGCGCCAGCAGGGCACCGCAGAGGAATACGCAGTATTTT	CASRAPQRNTQYF
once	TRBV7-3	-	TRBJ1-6	TGTGCCAGCAGCTTAAGATCCTTGAATTCACCCCTCCACTTT	CASSLRSLNSPLHF
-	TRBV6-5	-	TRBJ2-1	TGTGCCAGCAGTTACCCCGGCGGGTACAATGAGCAGTTCTTC	CASSYPGGYNEQFF
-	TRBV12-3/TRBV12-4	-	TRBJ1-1	TGTGCCAGCAGTGTACAGGGGAACACTGAAGCTTTCTTT	CASSVQGNTEAFF
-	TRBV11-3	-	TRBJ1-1	TGTGCCAGCAGCCCCAGGCGGTTTTCGAACACTGAAGCTTTCTTT	CASSPRRFSNTEAFF
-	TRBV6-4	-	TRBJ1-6	TGTGCCAGCAGTGAGTTTAGGGGTAATTCACCCCTCCACTTT	CASSEFRGNSPLHF
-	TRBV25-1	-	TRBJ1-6	TGTGCCAGCAGTGAAAGGGGTTATAATTCACCCCTCCACTTT	CASSERGYNSPLHF
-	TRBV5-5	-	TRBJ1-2	TGTGCCAGCAGCTCGAGTGTAGGCTACACCTTC	CASSSSVGYTF
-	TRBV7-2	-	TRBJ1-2	TGTGCCAGCAGCTCCAGCACGAGATCCTATGGCTACACCTTC	CASSSSTRSYGYTF
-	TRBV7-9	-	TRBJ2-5	TGTGCCAGCAGCTTAGCCTTGGGGGGCGGCGGAGAGACCCAGTACTTC	CASSLALGGGGETQYF
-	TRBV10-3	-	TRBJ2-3	TGTGCCATCACCCAGGGCTCTCTCACAGATACGCAGTATTTT	CAITQGSLTDTQYF
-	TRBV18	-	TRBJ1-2	TGTGCCAGCTCACCATTCCAGGGGCTAGAGTCCTATGGCTACACCTTC	CASSPFQGLESYGYTF
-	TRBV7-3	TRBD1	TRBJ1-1	TGTGCCAGCAGCTCATCCGGGACAGGGACCACTGAAGCTTTCTTT	CASSSSGTGTTEAFF